The 18 T cell receptor beta chains listed next were all sequenced from one sample in a study of identical twins. TCRdb fed the 5' RACE reads into MiXCR, producing one record per CDR3 protein. The top ten clones hold approximately 2% of a sample with hundreds of thousands of distinct CDR3 sequences, about 7.5% of them seen once. This same sample was also part of a study on yellow fever vaccine responses in identical twins.

Sample: memory (CD45RO+) T cells sorted from blood. These receptors were taken from a woman under 30 in good health.

There are a few counts of this clonotype. The CDR3 DNA sequence: TGCAGTGCCCCGCCCGGGGGGACAGATACGCAGTATTTT. Protein sequence: CSAPPGGTDTQYF. The genes are TRBV20-1 and TRBJ2-3; 7 nucleotides match TRBD2. With V trimmed by 6 bases and J by 3 bases, 6 bases remained unmatched. CDR3 length: 13 amino acids. The V gene's germline CDR1 is DFQATT and CDR2 SNEGSKA (reference sequence).

The chain is built from TRBV7-2 and TRBJ2-7; 9 bases are a match to TRBD1. J lost 3 bases, V lost 5 bases, and 8 bases had no gene match. CDR3 length equals 15 residues. Germline V gene lookup returns CDR1 SGHTA and CDR2 FQGNSA. The chain's CDR3 is CASSPRTGVIYEQYF. The DNA of the CDR3 is TGTGCCAGCAGCCCCCGGACAGGGGTAATCTACGAGCAGTACTTC.

This clonotype has a handful of counts. J is TRBJ2-2 and V is TRBV6-1, with D perhaps TRBD1 (6 bases). CDR3 size: 12 residues. Germline V CDR1 and CDR2: MNHNS, SASEGT. Trimming left V 6 bases short and J 6 bases short, with 8 bases between. DNA of the CDR3: TGTGCCAGCAGAAGGGGGTCCGGGGAGCTGTTTTTT. Protein product: CASRRGSGELFF.

This clonotype has only a few counts. The chain recombines TRBV11-2 with TRBJ2-3; D may be TRBD2 (6 bases). Trimming took 0 bases from V and 13 from J, leaving 32 bases between them. In germline, CDR1 is SGHAT, CDR2 FQNNGV. There are 19 residues in the CDR3. The CDR3 DNA sequence: TGTGCCAGCAGCTTAGAGCGGAGGAGGGAAGCGGCCCACGGGATCGGGGAGTATTTT. This gives the protein CASSLERRREAAHGIGEYF.

The chain employs TRBV27 and TRBJ1-4; the match to TRBD1 covers 10 bases. The J segment lost 7 bases and the V segment lost 4 bases, leaving 6 bases of the junction unmatched. CDR1 is MNHEY and CDR2 is SMNVEV in the germline V gene (reference sequence). The CDR3 loop spans 15 amino acids. The DNA for the CDR3 is TGTGCCAGCAGTTCCGGACAGGGGGAGGCTGAAAAACTGTTTTTT. This sequence encodes CASSSGQGEAEKLFF.

This chain connects TRBV11-3 to TRBJ2-1; D tentatively fits TRBD1 or TRBD2 (5 bases each). The CDR3 extends over 14 amino acids. In germline, CDR1 is SGHNT, CDR2 YENEEA. V lost 3 bases and J lost 5, with 11 bases in between. The CDR3 loop is CASSFGGENNEQFF. DNA of the CDR3: TGTGCCAGCAGCTTTGGGGGAGAGAACAATGAGCAGTTCTTC.

The chain has TRBV3-1 and TRBJ2-7; TRBD2 agrees at 10 bases. The trim removed 4 bases at V and 5 bases at J, leaving 11 bases unmatched. The CDR3 spans 16 residues. Germline CDR1 reads LGHDT; CDR2 reads YNNKEL (reference sequence). Here the CDR3 DNA reads TGTGCCAGCAGCCCCCAGTCTAGCGGGAGATTTCACGAGCAGTACTTC. Its translation is CASSPQSSGRFHEQYF.

Regarding this clonotype: A single base separates this from a much larger clone, so it may be a read error. The chain employs TRBV7-2 and TRBJ2-5; D possibly corresponds to TRBD1 (5 bases). V dropped 1 base and J dropped 10 bases, with 16 bases sitting between them. The CDR3 contains 14 residues. CDR1 is SGHTA, CDR2 FQGNSA, per germline. CDR3 residues: CASSLGSLGAIQYF. CDR3 bases: TGTGCCAGCAGCTTAGGTTCACTTGGGGCGATCCAGTACTTC.

This clonotype was detected many times. The J gene is TRBJ1-1, the V gene TRBV12-3 or TRBV12-4; TRBD1 is a possible D gene (5 bases). The V and J ends lost 3 bases and 4 bases respectively, with 15 bases between them. The CDR3 sequence is 15 residues long. The CDR3 region is CASSFGGTGGTEAFF. The DNA for the CDR3 is TGTGCCAGCAGTTTCGGCGGGACGGGGGGCACTGAAGCTTTCTTT.

This clonotype was counted a few times. The rearrangement uses TRBV6-5 and TRBJ2-5; TRBD2 might be the D (6 bases). CDR1 and CDR2 (germline): MNHEY, SVGAGI. The V gene lost 4 bases and the J gene lost 5 bases, with 20 bases spanning the gap. The CDR3 sequence is 16 residues long. CDR3 sequence reads: CASSSGWRGDSETQYF. The CDR3 DNA is TGTGCCAGCAGTTCTGGGTGGCGGGGAGATAGTGAGACCCAGTACTTC.

This clonotype was counted a few times. This sequence joins TRBV27 and TRBJ1-1; perhaps TRBD1 as D (5 bases). The CDR3 length is 14 residues. Trimming pared 6 bases from V and 1 base from J, leaving 12 bases between. From germline, CDR1 is MNHEY and CDR2 SMNVEV (reference sequence). CDR3 in amino acids: CASSLRQRNTEAFF. The CDR3 coding sequence is TGTGCCAGCAGCCTTCGACAGAGGAACACTGAAGCTTTCTTT.

This clonotype was seen repeatedly, ten times or more. CDR3 sequence (DNA): TGTGCCAGCAGCCCCTCCGTGGCGGGGGGGGAGACCCAGTACTTC. Protein sequence: CASSPSVAGGETQYF. The V call is TRBV4-2, the J call TRBJ2-5, with 9 bases matching TRBD2. The CDR3 has 15 residues. Trimming removed 4 bases from V and 5 bases from J; junction bases left unmatched: 8. Germline CDR1 LGHNA, CDR2 YNFKEQ.

The J gene is TRBJ2-1, the V gene TRBV28, with unresolved D. Trimming took off 3 bases at V and 0 bases at J, with 12 bases between the two ends. The CDR3 has 16 amino acids. Germline-derived CDR1 and CDR2 are MDHEN and SYDVKM. This CDR3 reads CASSLVAPSSYNEQFF. CDR3 DNA: TGTGCCAGCAGTTTGGTTGCGCCAAGCTCCTACAATGAGCAGTTCTTC.

The chain links TRBV20-1 to TRBJ2-7, with 9 bases identical to TRBD1. CDR3 length: 14 residues. Germline CDR1 is DFQATT and CDR2 is SNEGSKA (reference sequence). J gave up 6 bases and V 5 bases, and 11 bases lay outside the gene matches. CDR3 amino acids: CSASPTGGSVEQYF. The CDR3, as DNA: TGCAGTGCTTCCCCGACAGGGGGGTCCGTCGAGCAGTACTTC.

V gene TRBV27 combines with J gene TRBJ2-7; D is ambiguous. Germline loops: CDR1 MNHEY, CDR2 SMNVEV (reference sequence). With 6 bases removed from V and 6 bases from J, the gap between germline ends came to 24 bases. The CDR3 totals 16 residues. The DNA for the CDR3 is TGTGCCAGCAGACCGATAACCGGCCCTAGTCCCTCCGAGCAGTACTTC. Translation: CASRPITGPSPSEQYF.

This clonotype has ten or more counts. The chain uses TRBV7-2 and TRBJ2-7; a weak D match, TRBD1 (5 bases). The germline CDR1 and CDR2 sequences are SGHTA and FQGNSA. The CDR3 sequence is 14 residues long. V dropped 1 base and J dropped 1 base, with 8 bases sitting between them. CDR3 in amino acids: CASSLEKGSYEQYF. The CDR3 nucleotides read TGTGCCAGCAGCTTAGAAAAGGGGTCCTACGAGCAGTACTTC. Using reference TRBV7-2 and TRBJ2-7 for the parts outside the CDR3, the full variable domain is GAGVSQSPSNKVTEKGKDVELRCDPISGHTALYWYRQSLGQGLEFLIYFQGNSAPDKSGLPSDRFSAERTGGSVSTLTIQRTQQEDSAVYLCASSLEKGSYEQYFGPGTRLTVT.

The chain recombines TRBV20-1 with TRBJ1-3; D may be TRBD1 (6 bases). V lost 5 bases and J lost 2, with 10 bases in between. The CDR3 has 13 amino acids. CDR1 is DFQATT and CDR2 is SNEGSKA in the germline V gene (reference sequence). DNA of the CDR3: TGCAGTGCTTTTACAGGGACTGGAAACACCATATATTTT. Protein sequence: CSAFTGTGNTIYF.

CDR3 nucleotide sequence: TGTGCCAGCAGCTTGCGGACAGGGGTTATTAATGAGCAGTTCTTC. This sequence encodes CASSLRTGVINEQFF. The gene calls are TRBV7-9 and TRBJ2-1; 9 bases are shared with TRBD1. The ends lost 3 bases at V and 7 bases at J; junction bases unmatched: 7. Germline CDR1 is SEHNR and CDR2 is FQNEAQ (reference sequence). The CDR3 length is 15 residues.